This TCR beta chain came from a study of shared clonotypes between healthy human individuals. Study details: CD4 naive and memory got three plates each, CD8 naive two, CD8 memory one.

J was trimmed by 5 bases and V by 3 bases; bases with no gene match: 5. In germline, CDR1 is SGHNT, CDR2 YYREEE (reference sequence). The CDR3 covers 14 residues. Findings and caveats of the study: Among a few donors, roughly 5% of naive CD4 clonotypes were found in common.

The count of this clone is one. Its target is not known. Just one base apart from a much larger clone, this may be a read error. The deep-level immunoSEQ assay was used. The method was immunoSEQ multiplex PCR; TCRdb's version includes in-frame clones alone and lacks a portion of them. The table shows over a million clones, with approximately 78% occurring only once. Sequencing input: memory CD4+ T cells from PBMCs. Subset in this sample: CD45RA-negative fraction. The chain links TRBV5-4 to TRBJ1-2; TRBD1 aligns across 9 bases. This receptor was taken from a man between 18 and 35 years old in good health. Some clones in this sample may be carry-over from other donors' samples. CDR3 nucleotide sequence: TGTGCCAGCAGCTCGACAGGGGGAACGTATGGCTACACCTTC. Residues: CASSSTGGTYGYTF.